These 15 T cell receptor beta chains originate from one sample sequenced in a study of cytomegalovirus exposure and HLA in healthy donors. The PCR employed 60 Vbeta primers together with 13 Jbeta primers. Sequencing used immunoSEQ multiplex PCR; TCRdb keeps in-frame clones, though not all of them. The table lists approximately 150,000 clones, over 8% of them singletons. The material sequenced was PBMCs. The receptors originated from a male donor in good health and CMV-seronegative.

This clone was counted only a few times. The V call is TRBV7-2, the J call TRBJ2-7; tentative D call: TRBD1 (7 bases). V lost 5 bases to trimming and J lost 4 bases, with 15 bases between them. This CDR3 spans 14 amino acids. Germline V gene lookup returns CDR1 SGHTA and CDR2 FQGNSA. The CDR3 DNA is TGTGCCAGCAGCCCCTCGACAGGGAGGTACGAGCAGTACTTC. It specifies CASSPSTGRYEQYF.

V gene TRBV28 combines with J gene TRBJ2-2; the match to TRBD2 covers 13 bases. The CDR3 has 19 amino acids. Germline V gives CDR1 MDHEN, CDR2 SYDVKM. Trimming took 4 bases from V and 2 from J; bases not matched to a gene: 10. The chain's CDR3 is CASSSLLAGGPANTGELFF. Here the CDR3 DNA reads TGTGCCAGCAGTTCTCTACTAGCGGGAGGGCCGGCTAACACCGGGGAGCTGTTTTTT.

The V and J genes are TRBV18 and TRBJ1-3, with D perhaps matching TRBD1 (5 bases). The CDR3 is 16 residues long. Per the germline V gene, CDR1 is KGHSH and CDR2 is LQKENI. Trimming took off 1 base at V and 0 bases at J, with 10 bases between the two ends. The chain's CDR3 is CASSPQRGSSGNTIYF. The CDR3 bases are TGTGCCAGCTCACCACAACGGGGGAGCTCTGGAAACACCATATATTTT.

The chain carries TRBV25-1 and TRBJ2-1; 12 bases map to TRBD2. The CDR3 runs to 16 residues. After removal of 1 base from V and 6 bases from J, the junction contained 4 bases not matched to a gene. The V gene's germline CDR1 is MGHDK and CDR2 SYGVNS. The DNA for the CDR3 is TGTGCCAGCAGTGAATTCCCGGGACTAGCGGGCAATGAGCAGTTCTTC. As protein: CASSEFPGLAGNEQFF.

The V and J genes are TRBV7-9 and TRBJ2-7, with TRBD2 matching 7 bases. After removal of 5 bases from V and 3 bases from J, the junction contained 16 bases not matched to a gene. The germline V gene has CDR1 SEHNR and CDR2 FQNEAQ (reference sequence). The CDR3 spans 17 residues. DNA for the CDR3: TGTGCCAGCAGCCCAGACGGGGGGACGGAGGCCAGCTACGAGCAGTACTTC. Amino acids: CASSPDGGTEASYEQYF.

The chain combines TRBV27 with TRBJ1-3; 7 bases fit TRBD1. This CDR3 spans 13 amino acids. V lost 2 bases to trimming and J lost 9 bases; unmatched junction nucleotides: 4. The germline CDR1 and CDR2 sequences are MNHEY and SMNVEV (reference sequence). DNA of the CDR3: TGTGCCAGCAGTTTAAACAGGGGAGTCACCATATATTTT. It yields the protein CASSLNRGVTIYF.

This clone was picked up a small number of times. The chain employs TRBV7-2 and TRBJ2-7, with 8 bases that match TRBD2. V lost 5 bases to trimming and J lost 0 bases; unmatched junction nucleotides: 6. The CDR3 covers 15 residues. From germline, CDR1 is SGHTA and CDR2 FQGNSA. As DNA, the CDR3 is TGTGCCAGCAGCGGCGGGGGGCCGGGCTCCTACGAGCAGTACTTC. As protein: CASSGGGPGSYEQYF.

This clone came up a few times. The chain carries TRBV5-6 and TRBJ1-5, with 10 bases lining up with TRBD1. CDR3 length equals 16 residues. V was pared by 3 bases and J by 3 bases, with 6 bases of the junction left unmatched. Germline lookup yields CDR1 SGHDT and CDR2 YYEEEE. DNA of the CDR3: TGTGCCAGCAGCTGGACAGGGGGAAGTCCCAATCAGCCCCAGCATTTT. This codes for CASSWTGGSPNQPQHF. Full variable domain (outside the CDR3, taken from reference TRBV5-6 and TRBJ1-5): DAGVTQSPTHLIKTRGQQVTLRCSPKSGHDTVSWYQQALGQGPQFIFQYYEEEERQRGNFPDRFSGHQFPNYSSELNVNALLLGDSALYLCASSWTGGSPNQPQHFGDGTRLSIL.

The CDR3 loop reads CASSLSGTGDDGYTF. CDR3 sequence (DNA): TGTGCCAGCAGCTTAAGTGGGACAGGAGACGATGGCTACACCTTC. V usage is TRBV7-3 and J usage is TRBJ1-2; TRBD1 matches at 8 bases. J lost 6 bases, V lost 1 base, and 7 bases had no gene match. The V gene's germline CDR1 is SGHTA and CDR2 FQGTGA. This CDR3 is 15 amino acids long.

In this sample, this clone turned up a few times. This chain connects TRBV25-1 to TRBJ1-2; 9 positions match TRBD1. Germline V gene lookup returns CDR1 MGHDK and CDR2 SYGVNS. The CDR3 has 18 residues. J gave up 0 bases and V 3 bases, and 11 bases lay outside the gene matches. The CDR3 nucleotides are TGTGCCAGCAGTGATAAATCGGGACAGGGACTATCTAACTATGGCTACACCTTC. Protein sequence: CASSDKSGQGLSNYGYTF.

This clone was observed a few times. The chain carries TRBV19 and TRBJ2-1; 15 bases fit TRBD2. V was pared by 3 bases and J by 0 bases, with 6 bases of the junction left unmatched. In germline, CDR1 is LNHDA, CDR2 SQIVND (reference sequence). CDR3 length: 19 amino acids. The CDR3 here is CASSIGTSGGKPSYNEQFF. DNA for the CDR3: TGTGCCAGTAGTATCGGGACTAGCGGGGGGAAGCCCTCCTACAATGAGCAGTTCTTC.

The J gene is TRBJ1-5, the V gene TRBV19, with 9 bases fitting TRBD1. Looked up from germline, CDR1 is LNHDA and CDR2 is SQIVND (reference sequence). V shed 5 bases and J 7 bases; nucleotides not matched to a gene: 12. CDR3 length: 16 residues. The chain's CDR3 is CASSFVSGTGNQPQHF. DNA for the CDR3: TGTGCCAGTAGTTTCGTATCCGGGACAGGGAACCAGCCCCAGCATTTT.

The CDR3, as DNA: TGTGCCAGTAGTAGGTTTTCAGGGGCTGGAAACACCATATATTTT. Protein sequence: CASSRFSGAGNTIYF. The chain employs TRBV19 and TRBJ1-3; TRBD1 might be the D (6 bases). The germline V gene has CDR1 LNHDA and CDR2 SQIVND (reference sequence). This CDR3 contains 15 residues. Between the trimmed V and J ends, which lost 4 bases and 2 bases, there was a span of 12 bases.

A few counts support this clone. The chain combines TRBV4-1 with TRBJ2-1; TRBD2 aligns across 15 bases. The CDR3 totals 17 residues. Germline trimming cut 7 bases from V and 8 bases from J; bases unmatched to any gene: 12. The V gene's germline CDR1 is MGHRA and CDR2 YSYEKL. In DNA, the CDR3 is TGCGCCAGCACCTCTTATGGACTAGCGGGAGGGGGGGATGAGCAGTTCTTC. Translation: CASTSYGLAGGGDEQFF.

The gene calls are TRBV9 and TRBJ2-5; the match to TRBD2 covers 15 bases. Germline V gives CDR1 SGDLS, CDR2 YYNGEE. J gave up 6 bases and V 4 bases, and 10 bases lay outside the gene matches. The CDR3 extends over 17 amino acids. CDR3 DNA: TGTGCCAGCAGCCCGAGGACTAGCGGGGGGGCCTGGCAGACCCAGTACTTC. The encoded protein is CASSPRTSGGAWQTQYF.